A single sample gave rise to the 29 T cell receptor beta chains below, sequenced in a study of shared clonotypes between healthy human individuals (TCRdb year 2020). Preparation of the library involved the immunoSEQ multiplex PCR assay. Drawn from immuneACCESS, this table holds only the in-frame rearrangements with V and J called that TCRdb kept. Clones are partly lost; checked studies trace under half to an unresolved V gene and leave the rest unexplained. For this sample there are about 110,000 clones; over 65% appear just once. The ten largest clones represent around 25% of the sample. The sequenced material came from memory CD8+ T cells sorted from blood. Explained via the paper, the cell subset or site label denotes: CD45RO+ cells pooled with CCR7-negative TemRA cells. These receptors came from a woman in her thirties in good health.

This chain links TRBV29-1 with TRBJ2-1; TRBD2 might be the D (6 bases). V gave up 4 bases and J gave up 2 bases, with 12 bases separating them. CDR3 length equals 14 residues. Germline CDR1 is SQVTM and CDR2 is ANQGSEA. The CDR3: CSVALAVTYNEQFF. The CDR3 DNA sequence: TGCAGCGTTGCCTTAGCGGTAACCTACAATGAGCAGTTCTTC.

The rearrangement links TRBV7-3 to TRBJ2-4, with 11 nucleotides matching TRBD2. Germline CDR1 reads SGHTA; CDR2 reads FQGTGA. V shed 5 bases and J 0 bases; nucleotides not matched to a gene: 6. The CDR3 contains 17 residues. As DNA, the CDR3 is TGTGCCAGCAGCGTGACTAGCGGGATCCTAGCCAAAAACATTCAGTACTTC. Residues: CASSVTSGILAKNIQYF.

The rearrangement links TRBV5-1 to TRBJ2-1; D uncertain. Germline values: CDR1 SGHRS, CDR2 YFSETQ. The CDR3 totals 16 residues. V lost 0 bases and J 2 bases, leaving 12 bases between the germline ends. The CDR3 sequence: CASSLEVAETYNEQFF. CDR3 sequence (DNA): TGCGCCAGCAGCTTGGAGGTTGCGGAGACCTACAATGAGCAGTTCTTC.

The chain joins TRBV28 to TRBJ2-2; TRBD1 agrees at 9 bases. CDR1 and CDR2 from the germline V gene are MDHEN and SYDVKM. The CDR3 has 14 residues. V trimming: 11 bases; J trimming: 3 bases; junction bases outside the gene matches: 7. The CDR3 is CAGRQGVDTGELFF. CDR3 nucleotide sequence: TGTGCCGGACGACAGGGGGTGGACACCGGGGAGCTGTTTTTT.

The CDR3 DNA reads TGTGCTAGTGGTCTATACCCCCACAAACGTGGCTACACCTTC. Amino acids: CASGLYPHKRGYTF. The J gene is TRBJ1-2, the V gene TRBV12-5; D remains ambiguous. The V gene lost 5 bases and the J gene lost 7 bases, with 17 bases spanning the gap. The germline V gene encodes CDR1 LGHNT and CDR2 FRNRAP. This CDR3 has 14 amino acids.

V is TRBV29-1 and J is TRBJ2-7; the match to TRBD2 covers 14 bases. Unmatched junction bases numbered 8, after V lost 7 bases and J lost 6 bases. Germline V CDR1 and CDR2: SQVTM, ANQGSEA. This CDR3 spans 14 amino acids. As DNA, the CDR3 is TGCAGCGACCCGGGACTAGCGGGAGATGGCGAGCAGTACTTC. The encoded protein is CSDPGLAGDGEQYF.

This clone was seen repeatedly, ten times or more. Other DNA sequences from this sample encode an identical CDR3 as well. The rearrangement uses TRBV6-4 and TRBJ2-2; 9 nucleotides match TRBD1. The CDR3 has 16 residues. V lost 0 bases, J lost 3 bases, and 2 bases stayed unmatched. Germline V gene lookup returns CDR1 MRHNA and CDR2 SNTAGT. This CDR3 reads CASSDSGQGDTGELFF. The CDR3 bases are TGTGCCAGCAGTGACTCGGGACAGGGCGACACCGGGGAGCTGTTTTTT.

The chain has TRBV10-3 and TRBJ1-2, with TRBD1 matching 10 bases. The CDR3 loop spans 17 amino acids. CDR1 and CDR2 from the germline V gene are ENHRY and SYGVKD. Trimming at V came to 5 bases and at J to 0 bases, leaving 9 bases not matched to a gene. CDR3 sequence (DNA): TGTGCCATCAGTCGACGGACAGGGGGAGAGGCTAACTATGGCTACACCTTC. It yields the protein CAISRRTGGEANYGYTF.

The chain is built from TRBV28 and TRBJ1-4; D is possibly TRBD1 (5 bases). This CDR3 contains 15 residues. The V gene lost 6 bases and the J gene lost 5 bases, with 16 bases spanning the gap. CDR1 and CDR2 from the germline V gene are MDHEN and SYDVKM. The CDR3 is CASSLPDSQNEKLFF. DNA of the CDR3: TGTGCCAGCAGCCTACCAGACAGCCAGAATGAAAAACTGTTTTTT.

The gene calls are TRBV6-4 and TRBJ2-1, with 13 bases that match TRBD2. Per the germline V gene, CDR1 is MRHNA and CDR2 is SNTAGT. The CDR3 is made up of 15 amino acids. V was pared by 6 bases and J by 5 bases, with 4 bases of the junction left unmatched. The CDR3 reads CASSPGLAGDNEQFF. DNA for the CDR3: TGTGCCAGCAGCCCTGGACTAGCGGGGGACAATGAGCAGTTCTTC.

This chain uses TRBV10-3 with TRBJ1-2; D is undetermined. This CDR3 is built from 15 residues. Germline V gene sequence: CDR1 ENHRY, CDR2 SYGVKD. V was clipped by 0 bases and J by 5 bases, with 13 bases between them. The chain's CDR3 is CAISESRLWGYGYTF. In DNA form, the CDR3 reads TGTGCCATCAGTGAGTCTCGTCTGTGGGGTTATGGCTACACCTTC.

The genes are TRBV28 and TRBJ1-2; D not certain. The CDR3 runs to 14 residues. The germline V and J ends were trimmed by 3 bases and 1 base, with 9 bases remaining between them. The germline gives CDR1 MDHEN, CDR2 SYDVKM. The CDR3 region has the DNA TGTGCCAGCAGTTTTGGAGGAGGTAACTATGGCTACACCTTC. As protein: CASSFGGGNYGYTF.

This clone was recorded once. This sequence joins TRBV7-9 and TRBJ2-3; D possibly corresponds to TRBD2 (5 bases). The CDR3 consists of 16 residues. Trimming shortened V by 1 base and J by 2 bases, and 13 bases separated the two germline ends. In germline, CDR1 is SEHNR, CDR2 FQNEAQ (reference sequence). The CDR3 coding sequence is TGTGCCAGCAGCTTAGTTCAGCGGCTCACCACAGATACGCAGTATTTT. It yields the protein CASSLVQRLTTDTQYF.

This chain uses TRBV15 with TRBJ2-1; D perhaps matches TRBD2 (6 bases). The germline gives CDR1 LNHNV, CDR2 YYDKDF (reference sequence). CDR3 size: 16 residues. V lost 9 bases and J lost 8, with 26 bases in between. The CDR3 bases are TGTGCCACGAGAAAATGGGACTTGCCGCGAGTCGATGAGCAGTTCTTC. Translated: CATRKWDLPRVDEQFF.

The rearrangement joins TRBV6-4 to TRBJ1-2; the D is unclear. V shed 6 bases and J shed 1 base, with 18 bases lying between them. The CDR3 totals 16 residues. Germline V gene sequence: CDR1 MRHNA, CDR2 SNTAGT. CDR3 DNA sequence: TGTGCCAGCAGCGTCAATAGGACGGTGAATAACTATGGCTACACCTTC. Its protein product is CASSVNRTVNNYGYTF.

The chain uses TRBV28 and TRBJ2-1, with 8 bases aligning to TRBD1. V gave up 3 bases and J gave up 6 bases; unmatched junction bases: 7. Germline V gene data show CDR1 as MDHEN and CDR2 as SYDVKM. CDR3 length equals 15 residues. The CDR3 bases are TGTGCCAGCAGTTTTTCTGGACAGGGTGCCAATGAGCAGTTCTTC. This sequence encodes CASSFSGQGANEQFF.

The chain carries TRBV6-1 and TRBJ2-3; D ambiguous. Trimming shortened V by 4 bases and J by 5 bases, and 25 bases separated the two germline ends. The CDR3 length is 18 residues. Germline lookup yields CDR1 MNHNS and CDR2 SASEGT. The chain's CDR3 is CASSGITRIAVSGDTQYF. Written as DNA, the CDR3 is TGTGCCAGCAGTGGAATCACACGGATCGCCGTAAGTGGAGATACGCAGTATTTT.

The chain links TRBV2 to TRBJ1-2; TRBD1 aligns across 9 bases. This CDR3 has 14 residues. Germline V gives CDR1 SNHLY, CDR2 FYNNEI. Trimming cost V 7 bases and J 4 bases; bases outside gene matches: 7. CDR3 nucleotide sequence: TGTGCCAGCAACCGGGACAGGGATACCTATGGCTACACCTTC. Translated: CASNRDRDTYGYTF.

This sequence joins TRBV9 and TRBJ1-1; 7 bases fit TRBD1. The CDR3 is 16 amino acids. The V gene's germline CDR1 is SGDLS and CDR2 YYNGEE. Trimming at V came to 3 bases and at J to 3 bases, leaving 11 bases not matched to a gene. The CDR3 DNA reads as TGTGCCAGCAGCGGGGCCAGGGACAGACTTTACACTGAAGCTTTCTTT. Amino acid sequence: CASSGARDRLYTEAFF.

V gene TRBV5-1 combines with J gene TRBJ2-2, with 14 bases that match TRBD2. The CDR3 runs 17 residues. V was clipped by 2 bases and J by 9 bases; unmatched bases: 9. Per germline, CDR1 SGHRS and CDR2 YFSETQ. CDR3 amino acids: CASSFTPGLAGERELFF. DNA of the CDR3: TGCGCCAGCAGCTTCACTCCGGGACTAGCGGGAGAGCGGGAGCTGTTTTTT.

In this sample, this clone turned up once. V usage is TRBV4-1 and J usage is TRBJ1-4; 7 positions match TRBD1. Trimming took 1 base from V and 4 from J; bases not matched to a gene: 12. The CDR3 loop spans 18 amino acids. CDR1 is MGHRA and CDR2 is YSYEKL in the germline V gene. CDR3 in amino acids: CASSQGPLRTGLNEKLFF. CDR3 nucleotides: TGCGCCAGCAGCCAAGGCCCCCTGCGGACAGGCCTTAATGAAAAACTGTTTTTT.

The rearrangement links TRBV27 to TRBJ2-3; 9 bases map to TRBD1. With 6 bases clipped from V and 2 bases from J, the junction kept 3 bases outside the gene matches. The CDR3 sequence is 14 residues long. Germline lookup yields CDR1 MNHEY and CDR2 SMNVEV (reference sequence). The CDR3 bases are TGTGCCAGCAGGGGACAGGGAGACACAGATACGCAGTATTTT. Translation gives CASRGQGDTDTQYF.

The chain links TRBV10-3 to TRBJ1-1, with D unclear. Germline CDR1 and CDR2: ENHRY and SYGVKD. Trimming stripped 3 bases from V and 1 base from J, with 6 bases between. The CDR3 loop spans 13 amino acids. CDR3 bases: TGTGCCATCAGTGATTTCCAGAACACTGAAGCTTTCTTT. Translated: CAISDFQNTEAFF.

At least ten counts were recorded for this clone. The J gene is TRBJ2-2, the V gene TRBV6-1; TRBD1 matches 7 bases. This CDR3 has 14 amino acids. J was trimmed by 3 bases and V by 6 bases; bases with no gene match: 4. Germline CDR1 and CDR2: MNHNS and SASEGT. CDR3: CASRRQGDTGELFF. The CDR3 DNA reads TGTGCCAGCAGAAGACAGGGAGACACCGGGGAGCTGTTTTTT.

The CDR3 nucleotides are TGTGCCAGCAGTGCCCGGGACACGTCCTACGAGCAGTACTTC. This gives the protein CASSARDTSYEQYF. The rearrangement uses TRBV25-1 and TRBJ2-7; TRBD1 is a possible D gene (6 bases). Germline CDR1 MGHDK, CDR2 SYGVNS. The V end was cut by 4 bases, the J end by 1 base, with 11 bases between. The CDR3 extends over 14 amino acids.

The chain has TRBV9 and TRBJ2-2; 8 bases align to TRBD2. CDR1 SGDLS and CDR2 YYNGEE come from the germline V gene. V gave up 4 bases and J gave up 5 bases; unmatched junction bases: 7. This CDR3 comprises 15 residues. The CDR3 here is CASSPGGVATGELFF. CDR3 DNA sequence: TGTGCCAGCAGCCCGGGGGGGGTAGCGACCGGGGAGCTGTTTTTT.

The rearrangement links TRBV28 to TRBJ2-1; D unresolved. CDR1 is MDHEN, CDR2 SYDVKM, per germline. V lost 7 bases to trimming and J lost 7 bases, with 11 bases between them. The CDR3 has 12 residues. CDR3 protein: CASIGVGNEQFF. CDR3 DNA sequence: TGTGCCAGCATTGGGGTTGGAAATGAGCAGTTCTTC.

The J gene is TRBJ1-1, the V gene TRBV14; D is ambiguous. Germline CDR1 is SGHDN and CDR2 is FVKESK. The V end lost 0 bases, the J end lost 6 bases, and 8 bases lay between the germline ends. There are 13 residues in the CDR3. CDR3 bases: TGTGCCAGCAGCCAAGAGTACCAGGCTGAAGCTTTCTTT. Translated: CASSQEYQAEAFF.

The sample holds many counts of this clone. The V gene is TRBV7-6, the J gene TRBJ1-5; 7 bases fit TRBD1. V lost 4 bases and J lost 2; bases outside the gene matches: 5. CDR1 SGHVS and CDR2 FNYEAQ come from the germline V gene. The CDR3 contains 15 residues. The CDR3 loop reads CASSSTGSGNQPQHF. The CDR3 DNA sequence: TGTGCCAGCAGCTCGACAGGGTCAGGCAATCAGCCCCAGCATTTT.